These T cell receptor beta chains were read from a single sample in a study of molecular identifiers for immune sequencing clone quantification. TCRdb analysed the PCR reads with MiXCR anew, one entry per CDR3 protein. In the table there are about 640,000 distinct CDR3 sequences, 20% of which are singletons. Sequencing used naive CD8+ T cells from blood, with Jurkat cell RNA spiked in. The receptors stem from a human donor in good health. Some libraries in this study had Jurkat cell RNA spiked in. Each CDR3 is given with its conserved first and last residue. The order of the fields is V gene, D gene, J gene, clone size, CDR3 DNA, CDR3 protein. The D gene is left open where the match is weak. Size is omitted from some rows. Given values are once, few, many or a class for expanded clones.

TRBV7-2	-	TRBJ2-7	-	TGTGCCAGCAGCCAATTCTTTGGGGGCGGCGAGCAGTACTTC	CASSQFFGGGEQYF
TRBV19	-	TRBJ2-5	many	TGTGCCAGTAGTCTCGGGACCTTCGGAGGAGAGACCCAGTACTTC	CASSLGTFGGETQYF
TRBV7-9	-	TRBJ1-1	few	TGTGCCAGCAGCGGTGACCCGGGGAACACTGAAGCTTTCTTT	CASSGDPGNTEAFF
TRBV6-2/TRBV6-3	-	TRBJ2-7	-	TGTGCCAGCAGTTACTCGTTTGCCCATGGCCAATACGAGCAGTACTTC	CASSYSFAHGQYEQYF
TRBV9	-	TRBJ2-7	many	TGTGCCAGCAGCGTAGTGGGGGACTCCTACGAGCAGTACTTC	CASSVVGDSYEQYF
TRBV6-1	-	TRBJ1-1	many	TGTGCCAGCAGTGAAGGGGGCCTCAGCTCTGAAGCTTTCTTT	CASSEGGLSSEAFF
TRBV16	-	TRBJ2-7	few	TGTGCCAGCTGCCCCCGCTTTGGGGACGAGCAGTACTTC	CASCPRFGDEQYF
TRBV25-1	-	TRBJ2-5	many	TGTGCCAGCAGTGTGGCAGCCCAAGAGACCCAGTACTTC	CASSVAAQETQYF
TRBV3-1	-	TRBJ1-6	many	TGTGCCAGCAGCCAAGATTTCGGGGGTAATTCACCCCTCCACTTT	CASSQDFGGNSPLHF
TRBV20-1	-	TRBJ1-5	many	TGCAGTGCTAGACAGGGCGGTCAGCCCCAGCATTTT	CSARQGGQPQHF
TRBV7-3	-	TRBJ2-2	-	TGTGCCAGCAGCTCGGGCGTGGCGGGCACCGGGGAGCTGTTTTTT	CASSSGVAGTGELFF
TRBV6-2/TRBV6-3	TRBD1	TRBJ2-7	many	TGTGCCAGCAGTGCACTACAGGGGTACGAGCAGTACTTC	CASSALQGYEQYF
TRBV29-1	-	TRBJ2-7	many	TGCAGCGTGCAAGACCCCGGGACAACCTTATACGAGCAGTACTTC	CSVQDPGTTLYEQYF
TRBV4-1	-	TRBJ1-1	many	TGCGCCAGCAGCCGTTCACAGGGAGGCACTGAAGCTTTCTTT	CASSRSQGGTEAFF
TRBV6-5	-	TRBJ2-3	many	TGTGCCAGCAGTTACTCGAGAGTCACTAGCACAGATACGCAGTATTTT	CASSYSRVTSTDTQYF
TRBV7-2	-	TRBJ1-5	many	TGTGCCAGCAGCTTACAGATAATATCGGGGGTTAATAATCAGCCCCAGCATTTT	CASSLQIISGVNNQPQHF
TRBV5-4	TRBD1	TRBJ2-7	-	TGTGCCAGCAGCTTGATTGGGACAGGGGACCCGGGTGAGCAGTACTTC	CASSLIGTGDPGEQYF
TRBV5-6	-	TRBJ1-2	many	TGTGCCAGCAGCTTGGAGGGGTATGACTATGGCTACACCTTC	CASSLEGYDYGYTF
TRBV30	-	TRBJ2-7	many	TGTGCCTGGAGTATCCCCGCCAGCCCAATCTCCTACGAGCAGTACTTC	CAWSIPASPISYEQYF
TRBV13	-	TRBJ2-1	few	TGTGCCAGCAGCTCGCGGAGGTGCTCCTACAATGAGCAGTTCTTC	CASSSRRCSYNEQFF
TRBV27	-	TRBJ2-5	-	TGTGCCAGCAGTCCCACGGACTCCTTAGAGACCCAGTACTTC	CASSPTDSLETQYF
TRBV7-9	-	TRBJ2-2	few	TGTGCCAGCAGGGCACAGGGTATCCGGGGCGAGAACACCGGGGAGCTGTTTTTT	CASRAQGIRGENTGELFF